These 13 T cell receptor beta chains originate from one sample sequenced in a study of regulatory T cells in long-lasting Graves disease (dated by TCRdb to the early 2020s). Receptor amplification or capture employed multiplex PCR. Sequencing took place on an Illumina HiSeq 4000. iRepertoire HTBI primers and Arm-PCR amplification of CDR3 regions were used to construct TCR beta libraries. Through fastp at Q25 and MiXCR, TCRdb rebuilt clones from the public reads, retaining in-frame beta chains. Rows are combined by CDR3 protein, so each entry shows the most common genes and DNA. The sample table lists over 450,000 distinct CDR3 sequences, around 12% of them with a count of one. 7.5% to 9% of the sample is taken by the ten largest. What this sample's time point label stands for: newly diagnosed GD, antithyroid drugs for less than 3 months. For both TCR sequencing and RNA sequencing, RNA was extracted from PBMCs in TRIzol.

The same data also contributed to another study, on T cells in Graves' hyperthyroidism and ophthalmopathy.

The sequences come from peripheral blood mononuclear cells (PBMCs), collected at new diagnosis, from a patient treated with antithyroid drugs. The origin of the receptors is a woman younger than 45 with Graves disease. Donor details come from another sample of the same person, matched by shared clones.

This clonotype was detected many times. The J gene is TRBJ2-3, the V gene TRBV24-1; possibly TRBD2 for D (6 bases). Per the germline V gene, CDR1 is KGHDR and CDR2 is SFDVKD. V was shortened by 3 bases and J by 2 bases, with 11 bases between the two germline ends. The CDR3 is made up of 15 amino acids. The CDR3 loop reads CATSDPGALTDTQYF. For the CDR3, the DNA is TGTGCCACCAGTGATCCGGGAGCGCTCACAGATACGCAGTATTTT.

This clonotype has only a few counts. The rearrangement links TRBV9 to TRBJ2-5; D is unclear. V dropped 0 bases and J dropped 4 bases, with 13 bases sitting between them. The germline gives CDR1 SGDLS, CDR2 YYNGEE. This CDR3 has 15 residues. The CDR3 reads CASSVAGSLGETQYF. CDR3 sequence (DNA): TGTGCCAGCAGCGTAGCTGGTTCCCTGGGAGAGACCCAGTACTTC.

This clonotype has a count of ten or more. V is TRBV19 and J is TRBJ2-3; 7 bases line up with TRBD2. The V and J ends lost 6 bases and 4 bases, in that order; junction bases with no gene match: 13. The germline CDR1 and CDR2 sequences are LNHDA and SQIVND (reference sequence). This CDR3 is 16 amino acids long. The CDR3 region is CASSPGGAGVADTQYF. The CDR3 DNA is TGTGCCAGTAGCCCTGGCGGGGCGGGAGTCGCAGATACGCAGTATTTT.

Turning to this clonotype: The junction differs from germline at one of its ends, possibly a read error. The chain couples TRBV7-8 to TRBJ1-5; possible D gene TRBD1, 5 bases. Germline V gene sequence: CDR1 SGHVS, CDR2 FQNEAQ. This CDR3 has 14 residues. The CDR3 loop is CASSRGVSSQPQHF. CDR3 in DNA: TGTGCCAGCAGCCGAGGGGTGAGCAGTCAGCCCCAGCATTTT. The whole variable domain, filled in from reference TRBV7-8 and TRBJ1-5, reads GAGVSQSPRYKVAKRGQDVALRCDPISGHVSLFWYQQALGQGPEFLTYFQNEAQLDKSGLPSDRFFAERPEGSVSTLKIQRTQQEDSAVYLCASSRGVSSQPQHFGDGTRLSIL.

This clonotype was detected ten times or more. V gene TRBV7-2 combines with J gene TRBJ1-2, with D unresolved. Between the trimmed V and J ends, which lost 0 bases and 9 bases, there was a span of 8 bases. CDR1 is SGHTA and CDR2 is FQGNSA in the germline V gene. CDR3 length: 12 residues. Written as DNA, the CDR3 is TGTGCCAGCAGCTTAGCGTTCAGCCGCTACACCTTC. Translating gives CASSLAFSRYTF.

This chain connects TRBV27 to TRBJ2-7, with a tentative D call TRBD1 (6 bases). Germline CDR1 reads MNHEY; CDR2 reads SMNVEV (reference sequence). This CDR3 is built from 14 residues. V was trimmed by 3 bases and J by 2 bases, leaving 11 bases between them. This CDR3 is CASSFERGTYEQYF. The CDR3 DNA follows: TGTGCCAGCAGTTTCGAGAGGGGGACCTACGAGCAGTACTTC.

The V and J genes are TRBV5-4 and TRBJ1-4; 8 positions agree with TRBD1. V was clipped by 4 bases and J by 2 bases; unmatched bases: 10. Germline values: CDR1 SGHNT, CDR2 YYREEE (reference sequence). There are 17 residues in the CDR3. The CDR3 nucleotides are TGTGCCAGCAGCCCAGGGGGCGCCGAACCCACTAATGAAAAACTGTTTTTT. As protein: CASSPGGAEPTNEKLFF.

This clonotype was seen at least ten times. The chain is built from TRBV5-6 and TRBJ2-3, with TRBD1 identical over 8 bases. V shed 3 bases and J 0 bases; nucleotides not matched to a gene: 3. Germline V gene lookup returns CDR1 SGHDT and CDR2 YYEEEE. The CDR3 is 15 amino acids. Here the CDR3 reads CASSWGQVSTDTQYF. The CDR3 DNA is TGTGCCAGCAGCTGGGGACAGGTTAGCACAGATACGCAGTATTTT.

This chain uses TRBV24-1 with TRBJ2-1, with TRBD2 as a possible D gene (5 bases). The CDR3 contains 13 residues. Trimming shortened V by 4 bases and J by 8 bases, and 11 bases separated the two germline ends. Per germline, CDR1 KGHDR and CDR2 SFDVKD. DNA of the CDR3: TGTGCCACCAGTGACGAGGGATGGTATGAGCAGTTCTTC. Protein sequence: CATSDEGWYEQFF.

The sample holds a few counts of this clonotype. The V and J genes are TRBV20-1 and TRBJ2-4; TRBD2 aligns across 7 bases. This CDR3 region has 18 residues. Germline CDR1 and CDR2: DFQATT and SNEGSKA (reference sequence). After removal of 0 bases from V and 1 base from J, the junction contained 12 bases not matched to a gene. In DNA form, the CDR3 reads TGCAGTGCTAGAGATTGGCGGGGGACGCTGATTGCCAAAAACATTCAGTACTTC. Translated: CSARDWRGTLIAKNIQYF.

This clonotype appeared many times. V gene TRBV2 combines with J gene TRBJ1-5, with 9 bases aligning to TRBD1. V dropped 6 bases and J dropped 5; count of bases not matched to a gene: 5. The germline V gene has CDR1 SNHLY and CDR2 FYNNEI. This CDR3 spans 14 amino acids. CDR3 nucleotides: TGTGCCAGCAGGGGACAGGGTTTCCATCAGCCCCAGCATTTT. This encodes CASRGQGFHQPQHF.

This clonotype was seen at least ten times. The chain carries TRBV28 and TRBJ2-2; D is undetermined. Germline V gene lookup returns CDR1 MDHEN and CDR2 SYDVKM. This CDR3 spans 13 amino acids. The V end lost 5 bases, the J end lost 2 bases, and 6 bases lay between the germline ends. Here the CDR3 DNA reads TGTGCCAGCAGTGGACCAAACACCGGGGAGCTGTTTTTT. Translated, it gives CASSGPNTGELFF.

This chain uses TRBV6-2 or TRBV6-3 with TRBJ1-2; TRBD1 is a possible D gene (6 bases). Trimming took off 10 bases at V and 1 base at J, with 19 bases between the two ends. There are 15 residues in the CDR3. Germline-derived CDR1 and CDR2 are MNHEY and SVGEGT. The CDR3 protein is CATKQRGAGNYGYTF. The CDR3 bases are TGTGCCACCAAACAAAGGGGGGCCGGTAACTATGGCTACACCTTC.